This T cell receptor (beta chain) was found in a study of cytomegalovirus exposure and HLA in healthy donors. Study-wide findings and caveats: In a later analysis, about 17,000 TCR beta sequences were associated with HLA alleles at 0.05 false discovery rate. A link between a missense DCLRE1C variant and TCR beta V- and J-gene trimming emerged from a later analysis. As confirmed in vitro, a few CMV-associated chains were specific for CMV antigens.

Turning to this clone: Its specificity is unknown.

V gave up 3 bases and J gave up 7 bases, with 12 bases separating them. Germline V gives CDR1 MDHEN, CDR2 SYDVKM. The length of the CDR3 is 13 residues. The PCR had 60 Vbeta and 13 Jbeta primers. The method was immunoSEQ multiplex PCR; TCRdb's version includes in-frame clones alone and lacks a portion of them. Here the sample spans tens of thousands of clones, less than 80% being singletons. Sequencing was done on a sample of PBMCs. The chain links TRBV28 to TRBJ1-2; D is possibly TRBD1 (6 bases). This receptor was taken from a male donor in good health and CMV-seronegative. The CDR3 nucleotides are TGTGCCAGCAGTTTTCAGGGGATAGCTGGCTACACCTTC. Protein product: CASSFQGIAGYTF.